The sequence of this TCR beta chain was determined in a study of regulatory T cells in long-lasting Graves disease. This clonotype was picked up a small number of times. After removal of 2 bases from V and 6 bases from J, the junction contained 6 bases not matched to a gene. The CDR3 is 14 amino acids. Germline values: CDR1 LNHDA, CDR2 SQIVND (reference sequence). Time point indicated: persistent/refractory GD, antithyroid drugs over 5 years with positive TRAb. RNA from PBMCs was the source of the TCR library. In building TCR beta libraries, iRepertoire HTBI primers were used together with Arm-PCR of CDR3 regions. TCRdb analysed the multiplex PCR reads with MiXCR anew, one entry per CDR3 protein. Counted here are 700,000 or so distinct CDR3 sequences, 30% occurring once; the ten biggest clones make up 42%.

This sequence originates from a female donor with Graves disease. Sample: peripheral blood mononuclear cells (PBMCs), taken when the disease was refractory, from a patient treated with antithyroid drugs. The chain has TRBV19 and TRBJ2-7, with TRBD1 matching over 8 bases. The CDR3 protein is CASSIFGTGGEQYF. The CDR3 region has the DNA TGTGCCAGTAGTATATTCGGGACAGGCGGCGAGCAGTACTTC.